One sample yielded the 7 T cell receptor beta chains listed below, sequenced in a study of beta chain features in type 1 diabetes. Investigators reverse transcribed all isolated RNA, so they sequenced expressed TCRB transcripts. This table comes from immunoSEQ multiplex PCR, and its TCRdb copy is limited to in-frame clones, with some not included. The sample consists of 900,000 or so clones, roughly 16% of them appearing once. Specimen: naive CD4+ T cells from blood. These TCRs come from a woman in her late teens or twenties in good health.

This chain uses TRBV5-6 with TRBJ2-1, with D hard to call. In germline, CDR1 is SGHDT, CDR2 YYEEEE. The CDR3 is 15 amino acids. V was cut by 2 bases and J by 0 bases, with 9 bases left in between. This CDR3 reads CASSFYDSSYNEQFF. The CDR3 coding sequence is TGTGCCAGCAGCTTTTACGATAGCTCCTACAATGAGCAGTTCTTC.

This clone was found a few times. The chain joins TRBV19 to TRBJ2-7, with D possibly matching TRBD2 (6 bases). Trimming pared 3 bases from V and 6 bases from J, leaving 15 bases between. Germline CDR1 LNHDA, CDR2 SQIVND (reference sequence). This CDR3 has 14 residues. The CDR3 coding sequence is TGTGCCAGTAGTATGGACTATGGCGTACGCGAGCAGTACTTC. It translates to CASSMDYGVREQYF.

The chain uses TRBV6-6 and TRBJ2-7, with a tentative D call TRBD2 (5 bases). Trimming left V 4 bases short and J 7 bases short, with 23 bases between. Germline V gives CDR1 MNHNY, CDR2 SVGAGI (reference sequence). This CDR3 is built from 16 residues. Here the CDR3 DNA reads TGTGCCAGCAGTTTTGGGCGGGCCGGCACCGTGAGGGAGCAGTACTTC. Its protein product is CASSFGRAGTVREQYF.

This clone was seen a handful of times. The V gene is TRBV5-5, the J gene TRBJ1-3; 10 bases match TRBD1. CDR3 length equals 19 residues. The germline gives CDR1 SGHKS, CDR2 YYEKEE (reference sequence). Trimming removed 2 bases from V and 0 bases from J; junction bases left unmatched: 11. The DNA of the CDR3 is TGTGCCAGCAGCTTCCGCGGGGGGGACAGGGGAATCTCTGGAAACACCATATATTTT. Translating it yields CASSFRGGDRGISGNTIYF.

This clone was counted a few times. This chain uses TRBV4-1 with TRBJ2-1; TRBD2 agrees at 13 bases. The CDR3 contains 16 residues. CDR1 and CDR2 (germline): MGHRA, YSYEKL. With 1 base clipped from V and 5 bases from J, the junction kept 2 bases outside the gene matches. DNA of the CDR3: TGCGCCAGCAGCCAAGCCGGGACTAGCGGGAACAATGAGCAGTTCTTC. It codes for CASSQAGTSGNNEQFF.

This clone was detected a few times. CDR3 residues: CASSQRVALTGELFF. DNA for the CDR3: TGCGCCAGCAGCCAACGAGTAGCGCTCACCGGGGAGCTGTTTTTT. The J gene is TRBJ2-2, the V gene TRBV4-3; possibly TRBD2 for D (5 bases). The V end was cut by 2 bases, the J end by 4 bases, with 11 bases between. This CDR3 has 15 residues. CDR1 and CDR2 from the germline V gene are LGHNA and YSLEER.

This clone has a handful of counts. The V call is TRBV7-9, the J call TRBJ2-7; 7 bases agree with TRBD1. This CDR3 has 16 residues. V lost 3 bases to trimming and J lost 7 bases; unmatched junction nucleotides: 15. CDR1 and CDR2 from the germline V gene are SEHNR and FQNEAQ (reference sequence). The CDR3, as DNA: TGTGCCAGCAGCTTGACTGGGACAGCCCTCTCAGAGGAGCAGTACTTC. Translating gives CASSLTGTALSEEQYF.